This T cell receptor (beta chain) came from a study of CD8 T cells in ankylosing spondylitis. This clonotype was counted only a few times. The target antigen is unknown. Researchers built TCR beta libraries using quantitative 5'-RACE with molecular barcodes. TCRdb re-analysed the 5' RACE reads in MiXCR, keeping a single row per CDR3 protein. The repertoire holds more than 250,000 distinct CDR3 sequences, with less than 10% as singletons. General observations from the study: The study identified a TCR beta motif of several highly homologous variants that appeared characteristic of ankylosing spondylitis blood. Reactive arthritis synovial fluid and blood were previously reported to contain some motif variants. Within matched ankylosing spondylitis synovial fluid, disease-linked clones were reportedly significantly enriched.

CDR3 length equals 17 residues. J gave up 5 bases and V 5 bases, and 12 bases lay outside the gene matches. Germline V lookup: CDR1 SNHLY, CDR2 FYNNEI. The sequencing input was blood, either unsorted or a sorted T cell fraction (not recorded which). The TCR comes from a male donor with ankylosing spondylitis. The chain employs TRBV2 and TRBJ2-5; 12 bases match TRBD2. In DNA form, the CDR3 reads TGTGCCAGCAGTAAGCCGGGACTAGCGGGCCGGAAGGAGACCCAGTACTTC. This codes for CASSKPGLAGRKETQYF.